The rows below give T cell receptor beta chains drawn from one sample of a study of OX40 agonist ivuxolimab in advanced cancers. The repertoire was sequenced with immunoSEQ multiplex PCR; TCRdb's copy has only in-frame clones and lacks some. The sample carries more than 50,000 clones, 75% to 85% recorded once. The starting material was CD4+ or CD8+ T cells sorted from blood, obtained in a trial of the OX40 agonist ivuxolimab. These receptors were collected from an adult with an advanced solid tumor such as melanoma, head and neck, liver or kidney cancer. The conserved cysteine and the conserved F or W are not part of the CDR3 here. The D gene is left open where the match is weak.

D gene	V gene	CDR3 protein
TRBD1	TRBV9	ASTLGQGKETQY
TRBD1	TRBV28	ASRYQGAVYGYT
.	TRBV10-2	ASRRDGNTEAF
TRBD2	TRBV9	ASSVVSGSNEQF
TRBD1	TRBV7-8	ASSPWTGEETQY
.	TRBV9	ASRVTQYRVQGQY
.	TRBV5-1	ASSSSGSYEQY
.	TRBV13	ASSRQVGFY
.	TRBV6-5	ASSYGQPNTEAF
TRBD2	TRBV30	AWSVRTSGRARETQY
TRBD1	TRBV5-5	ASSWGRTGGYEQY
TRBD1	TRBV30	AWSSGQGTMETQY
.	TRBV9	ASSVWAITDTQY
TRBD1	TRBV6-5	ASSYGQGGEQY
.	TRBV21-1	ASNPDRGPCQPQH
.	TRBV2	ASSEEGVGGDTQY
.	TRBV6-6	ASSAWNEQY
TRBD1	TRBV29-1	SVQQGSTEAF
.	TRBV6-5	AISESVATGELF
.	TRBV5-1	ASSGASRGTDTQY
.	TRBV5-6	ASFREPIGEQF
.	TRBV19	ASSRNREGYEQY
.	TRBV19	ASSTETGTYNEQF
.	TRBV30	AGLQSSGANVLT
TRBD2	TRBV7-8	ASSLSLAGREQY
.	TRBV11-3	ATMGSGANVLT
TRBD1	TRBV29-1	SGLGQGATEAF
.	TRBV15	ATSLPPSRGEGEKLF
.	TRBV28	ASRLDGSTGELF
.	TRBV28	ASSLGTPHEQF
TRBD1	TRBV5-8	ASSGDRVVGPNSPLH
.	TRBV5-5	ASSLGTSVAKNIQY
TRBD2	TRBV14	ASSATSGRQETQY